The text below deals with one T cell receptor (beta chain). The sample comes from a study of cytomegalovirus exposure and HLA in healthy donors. The primer mix had 60 Vbeta and 13 Jbeta primers. Produced via immunoSEQ multiplex PCR; TCRdb's table is partial and in-frame only. The repertoire holds about 250,000 clones, with more than 70% as singletons. Sequencing was performed on PBMCs. The sequence was obtained from a boy between 5 and 17 years old in good health and CMV-seronegative.

The CDR3 nucleotides read TGTGCCAGCAGTTTAGGGACTAGCGGGGAAGAGACCCAGTACTTC. This codes for CASSLGTSGEETQYF. The chain uses TRBV2 and TRBJ2-5; 13 bases match TRBD2. The CDR3 runs to 15 residues. The ends lost 5 bases at V and 3 bases at J; junction bases unmatched: 3. Germline V CDR1 and CDR2: SNHLY, FYNNEI.